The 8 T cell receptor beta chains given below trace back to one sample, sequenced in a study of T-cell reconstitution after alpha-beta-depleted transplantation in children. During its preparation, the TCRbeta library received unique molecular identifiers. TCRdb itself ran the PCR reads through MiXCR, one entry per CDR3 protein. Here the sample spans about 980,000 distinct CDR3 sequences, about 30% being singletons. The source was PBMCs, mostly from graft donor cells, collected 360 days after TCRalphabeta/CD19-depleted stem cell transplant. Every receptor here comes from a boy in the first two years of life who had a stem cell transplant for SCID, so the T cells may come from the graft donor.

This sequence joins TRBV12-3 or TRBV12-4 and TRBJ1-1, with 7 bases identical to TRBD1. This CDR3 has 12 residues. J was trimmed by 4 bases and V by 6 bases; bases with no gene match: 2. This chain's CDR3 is CASRKGATEAFF. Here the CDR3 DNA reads TGTGCCAGCAGGAAGGGGGCCACTGAAGCTTTCTTT.

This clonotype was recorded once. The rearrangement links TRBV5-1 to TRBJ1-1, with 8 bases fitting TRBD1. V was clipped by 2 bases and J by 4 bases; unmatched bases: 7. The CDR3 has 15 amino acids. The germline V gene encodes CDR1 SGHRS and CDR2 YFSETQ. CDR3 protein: CASSFQGALGTEAFF. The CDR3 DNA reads TGCGCCAGCAGCTTTCAGGGGGCGCTCGGCACTGAAGCTTTCTTT. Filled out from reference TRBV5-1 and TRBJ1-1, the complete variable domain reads KAGVTQTPRYLIKTRGQQVTLSCSPISGHRSVSWYQQTPGQGLQFLFEYFSETQRNKGNFPGRFSGRQFSNSRSEMNVSTLELGDSALYLCASSFQGALGTEAFFGQGTRLTVV.

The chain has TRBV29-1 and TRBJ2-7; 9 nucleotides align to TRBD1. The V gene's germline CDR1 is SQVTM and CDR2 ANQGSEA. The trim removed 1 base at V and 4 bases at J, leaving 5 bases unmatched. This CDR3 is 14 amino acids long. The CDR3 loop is CSVEGGQGVYEQYF. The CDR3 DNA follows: TGCAGCGTTGAAGGGGGACAGGGTGTGTACGAGCAGTACTTC.

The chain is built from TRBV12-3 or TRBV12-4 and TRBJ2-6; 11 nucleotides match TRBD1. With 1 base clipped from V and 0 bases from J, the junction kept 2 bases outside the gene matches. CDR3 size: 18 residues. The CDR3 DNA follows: TGTGCCAGCAGTTTAGTTGGGACAGGGGGCTCTGGGGCCAACGTCCTGACTTTC. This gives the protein CASSLVGTGGSGANVLTF.

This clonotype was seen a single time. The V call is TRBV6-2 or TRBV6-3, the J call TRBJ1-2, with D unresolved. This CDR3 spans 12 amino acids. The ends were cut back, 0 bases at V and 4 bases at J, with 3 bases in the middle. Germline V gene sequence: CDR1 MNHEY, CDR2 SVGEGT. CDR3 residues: CASSYSAYGYTF. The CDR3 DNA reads TGTGCCAGCAGTTACTCGGCCTATGGCTACACCTTC.

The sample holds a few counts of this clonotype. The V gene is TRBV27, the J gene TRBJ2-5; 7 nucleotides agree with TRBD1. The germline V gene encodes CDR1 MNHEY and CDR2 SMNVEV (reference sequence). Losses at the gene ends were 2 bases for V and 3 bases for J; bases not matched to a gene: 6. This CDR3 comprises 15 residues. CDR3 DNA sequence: TGTGCCAGCAGTTTAATGGCAGGGGGTAAAGAGACCCAGTACTTC. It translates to CASSLMAGGKETQYF.

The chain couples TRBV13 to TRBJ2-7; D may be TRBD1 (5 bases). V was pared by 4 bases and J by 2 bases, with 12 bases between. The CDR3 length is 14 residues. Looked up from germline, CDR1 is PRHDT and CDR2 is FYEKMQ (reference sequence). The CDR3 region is CASSSSDRTYEQYF. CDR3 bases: TGTGCCAGCAGCTCCTCAGACAGAACCTACGAGCAGTACTTC.

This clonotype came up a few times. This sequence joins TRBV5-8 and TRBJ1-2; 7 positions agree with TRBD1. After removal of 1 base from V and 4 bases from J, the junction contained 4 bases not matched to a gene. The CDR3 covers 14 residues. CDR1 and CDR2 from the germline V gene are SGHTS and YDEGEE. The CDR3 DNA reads TGTGCCAGCAGCTTGTATCGGACAGGCTATGGCTACACCTTC. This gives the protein CASSLYRTGYGYTF.